This T cell receptor beta chain originates from a study of T cell changes during pregnancy in multiple sclerosis. This clone was picked up one time. Trimming shortened V by 7 bases and J by 5 bases, and 15 bases separated the two germline ends. Germline assignment: CDR1 MNHEY and CDR2 SVGAGI. This CDR3 has 13 residues. Generated by immunoSEQ multiplex PCR, the TCRdb table keeps only in-frame clones and is missing some. Seen here are some 75,000 clones, about 96% observed once, and the top ten hold roughly 1.2%. J is TRBJ2-7 and V is TRBV6-5, with a possible D match to TRBD1 (5 bases). The sequence was obtained from a female donor with multiple sclerosis, enrolled in a pregnancy study. The source material was peripheral blood, sampled in the second trimester of pregnancy. The CDR3 here is CASTQTSGHEQYF. The CDR3 region has the DNA TGTGCCAGCACCCAAACGTCAGGGCACGAGCAGTACTTC.